The T cell receptor beta chain described here comes from a study of T cell responses to AZD1222 COVID-19 vaccine. TCRdb's table, derived via immunoSEQ multiplex PCR, lists solely in-frame clones and lacks some. The table includes 70,000 or so clones, 75% to 85% detected once. CDR1 is LNHDA, CDR2 SQIVND, per germline (reference sequence). V was clipped by 7 bases and J by 6 bases; unmatched bases: 8. The CDR3 totals 14 residues. Turning to this clone: Antigen: not known.

Study outcomes and limitations: Donor demographics were predominantly white British with a female majority; clonal diversity may be underestimated.

This clonotype was obtained from an adult in good health. Sequencing was performed on peripheral blood, taken on day 0 of MenACWY control vaccination. The rearrangement links TRBV19 to TRBJ2-2; 7 positions agree with TRBD1. CDR3 amino acids: CASNKGQKAGELFF. The CDR3 DNA reads as TGTGCCAGTAATAAGGGACAGAAGGCCGGGGAGCTGTTTTTT.